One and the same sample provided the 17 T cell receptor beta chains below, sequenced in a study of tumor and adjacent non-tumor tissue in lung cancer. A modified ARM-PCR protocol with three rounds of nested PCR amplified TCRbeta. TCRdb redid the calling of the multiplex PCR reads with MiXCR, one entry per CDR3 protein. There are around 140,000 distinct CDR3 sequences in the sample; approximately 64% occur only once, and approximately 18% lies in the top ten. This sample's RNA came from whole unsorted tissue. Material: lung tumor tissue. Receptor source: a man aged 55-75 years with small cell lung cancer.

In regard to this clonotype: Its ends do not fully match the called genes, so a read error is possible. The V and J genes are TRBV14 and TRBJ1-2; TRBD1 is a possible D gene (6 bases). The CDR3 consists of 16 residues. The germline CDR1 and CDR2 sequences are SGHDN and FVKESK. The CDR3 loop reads CASSPGDTTRLYGYTF. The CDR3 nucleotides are TGTGCCAGCAGTCCCGGGGACACCACTCGCCTCTATGGCTATACCTTC.

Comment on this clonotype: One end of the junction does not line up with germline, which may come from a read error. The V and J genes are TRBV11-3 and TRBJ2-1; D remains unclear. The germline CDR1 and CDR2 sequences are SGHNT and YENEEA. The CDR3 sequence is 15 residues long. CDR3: CASSLNKGGLHEQFF. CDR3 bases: TGTGCCAGCAGCTTAAATAAGGGTGGGCTCCATGAACAGTTCTTC. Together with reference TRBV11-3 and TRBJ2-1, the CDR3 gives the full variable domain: EAGVVQSPRYKIIEKKQPVAFWCNPISGHNTLYWYLQNLGQGPELLIRYENEEAVDDSQLPKDRFSAERLKGVDSTLKIQPAELGDSAVYLCASSLNKGGLHEQFFGPGTRLTVL.

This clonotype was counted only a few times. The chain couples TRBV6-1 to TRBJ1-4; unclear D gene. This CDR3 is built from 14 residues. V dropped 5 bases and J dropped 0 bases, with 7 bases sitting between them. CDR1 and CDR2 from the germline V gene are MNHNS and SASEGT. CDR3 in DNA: TGTGCCAGCAGTCTTTTTGCAACTAATGAAAAACTGTTTTTT. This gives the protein CASSLFATNEKLFF.

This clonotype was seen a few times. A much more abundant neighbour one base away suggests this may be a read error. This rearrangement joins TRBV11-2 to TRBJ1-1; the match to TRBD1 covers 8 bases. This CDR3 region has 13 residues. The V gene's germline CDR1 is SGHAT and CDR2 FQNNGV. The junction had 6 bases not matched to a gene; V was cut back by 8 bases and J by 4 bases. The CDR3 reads CASGPDRGTEAFF. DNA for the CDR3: TGTGCCAGCGGCCCAGACAGGGGCACTGAAGCTTTCTTT.

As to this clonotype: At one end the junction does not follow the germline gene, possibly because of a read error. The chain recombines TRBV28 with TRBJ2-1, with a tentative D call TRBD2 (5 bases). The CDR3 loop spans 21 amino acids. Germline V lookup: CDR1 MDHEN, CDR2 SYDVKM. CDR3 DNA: TGTACCAGCAGTTTCCCAAGCCGTATCCCTTCGGGGAGTGAGGCCCGCAATGAGCAGTTCTTC. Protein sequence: CTSSFPSRIPSGSEARNEQFF.

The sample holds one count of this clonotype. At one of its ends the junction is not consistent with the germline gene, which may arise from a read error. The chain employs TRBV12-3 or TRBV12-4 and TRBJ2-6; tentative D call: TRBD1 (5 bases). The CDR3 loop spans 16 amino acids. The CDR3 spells CASSLPQTSGANVMTF. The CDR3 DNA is TGTGCCAGCAGTTTACCTCAGACCTCTGGGGCCAACGTCATGACTTTC.

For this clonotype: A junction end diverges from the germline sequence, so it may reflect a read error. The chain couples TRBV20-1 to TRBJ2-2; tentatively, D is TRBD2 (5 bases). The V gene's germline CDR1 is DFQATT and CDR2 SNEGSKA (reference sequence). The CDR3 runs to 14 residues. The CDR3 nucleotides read TGCAATGCTAGAGATGCGAGGAGCTTCGGGGAACTGTTTTTT. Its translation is CNARDARSFGELFF.

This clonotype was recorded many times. Here the CDR3 DNA reads TGTGCCAGCAAAGTAAAGGGCTACGAGCAGTACTTC. Protein sequence: CASKVKGYEQYF. The chain recombines TRBV28 with TRBJ2-7; no definite D call. Germline CDR1 is MDHEN and CDR2 is SYDVKM. This CDR3 contains 12 residues. V lost 7 bases to trimming and J lost 3 bases, with 10 bases between them.

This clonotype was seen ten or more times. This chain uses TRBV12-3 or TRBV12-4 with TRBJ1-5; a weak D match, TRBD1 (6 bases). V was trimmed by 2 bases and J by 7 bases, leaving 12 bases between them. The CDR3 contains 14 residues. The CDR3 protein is CASSLSGRGQPQHF. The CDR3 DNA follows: TGTGCCAGCAGTTTATCGGGCAGGGGACAGCCCCAGCATTTT.

The CDR3 spells CSANMPGGPNQPQHF. CDR3 coding DNA: TGCAGTGCTAATATGCCGGGGGGACCAAATCAGCCCCAGCATTTT. The V and J genes are TRBV20-1 and TRBJ1-5, with D maybe TRBD1 (5 bases). Germline CDR1 and CDR2: DFQATT and SNEGSKA (reference sequence). V lost 4 bases and J 4 bases, leaving 17 bases between the germline ends. CDR3 size: 15 residues.

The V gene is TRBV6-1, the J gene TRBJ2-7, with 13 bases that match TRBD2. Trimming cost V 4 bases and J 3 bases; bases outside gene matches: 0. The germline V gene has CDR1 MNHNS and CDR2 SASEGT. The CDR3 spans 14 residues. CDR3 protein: CASSGLAGGYEQYF. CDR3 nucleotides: TGTGCCAGCAGTGGACTAGCGGGAGGCTACGAGCAGTACTTC.

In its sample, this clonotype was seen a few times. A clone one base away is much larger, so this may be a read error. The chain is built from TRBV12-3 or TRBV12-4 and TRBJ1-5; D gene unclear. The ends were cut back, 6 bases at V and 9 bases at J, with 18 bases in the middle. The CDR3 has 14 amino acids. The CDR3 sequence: CASRFREPRGPQHF. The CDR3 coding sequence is TGTGCCAGCAGATTTAGGGAGCCCCGGGGGCCCCAGCATTTT.

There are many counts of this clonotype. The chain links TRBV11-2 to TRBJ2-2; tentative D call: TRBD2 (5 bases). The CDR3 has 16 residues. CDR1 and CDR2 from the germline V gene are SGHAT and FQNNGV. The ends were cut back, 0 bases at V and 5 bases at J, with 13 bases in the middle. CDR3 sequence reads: CASSLELAATTGELFF. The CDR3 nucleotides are TGTGCCAGCAGCTTAGAGCTAGCAGCCACAACCGGGGAGCTGTTTTTT.

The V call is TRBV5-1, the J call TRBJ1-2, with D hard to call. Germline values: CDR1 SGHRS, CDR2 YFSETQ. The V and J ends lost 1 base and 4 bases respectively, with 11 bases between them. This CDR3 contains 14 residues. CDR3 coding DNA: TGCGCCAGCAGCTTGTTTCACGCAAGCTATGGCTACACCTTC. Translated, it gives CASSLFHASYGYTF. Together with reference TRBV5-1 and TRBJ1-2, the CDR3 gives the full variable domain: KAGVTQTPRYLIKTRGQQVTLSCSPISGHRSVSWYQQTPGQGLQFLFEYFSETQRNKGNFPGRFSGRQFSNSRSEMNVSTLELGDSALYLCASSLFHASYGYTFGSGTRLTVV.

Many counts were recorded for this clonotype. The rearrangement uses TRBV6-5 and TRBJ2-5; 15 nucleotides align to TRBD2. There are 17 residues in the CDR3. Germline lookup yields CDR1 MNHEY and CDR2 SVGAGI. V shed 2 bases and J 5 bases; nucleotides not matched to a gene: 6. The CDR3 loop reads CASSYTTGTSGRETQYF. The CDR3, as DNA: TGTGCCAGCAGTTACACAACCGGGACTAGCGGGAGGGAGACCCAGTACTTC.

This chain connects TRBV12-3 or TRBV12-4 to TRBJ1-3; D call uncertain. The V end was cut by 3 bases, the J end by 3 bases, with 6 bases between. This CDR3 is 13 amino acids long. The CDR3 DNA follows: TGTGCCAGCAGTTTTATGGATGGAAACACCATATATTTT. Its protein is CASSFMDGNTIYF.

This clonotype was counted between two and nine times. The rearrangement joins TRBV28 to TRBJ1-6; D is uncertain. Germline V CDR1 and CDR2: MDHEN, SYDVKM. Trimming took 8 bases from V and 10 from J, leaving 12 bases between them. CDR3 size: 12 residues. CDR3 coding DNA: TGTGCCAGCCCGAGACACAGCTCACCCCTCCACTTT. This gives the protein CASPRHSSPLHF.